This entry is about one T cell receptor (beta chain). Its antigen is currently not known. No much larger clone is present one base from it, and per-base qualities are unavailable. The sample was run on an Illumina HiSeq 1500. TCRdb reprocessing: public reads trimmed at Q25 with fastp, clones called with MiXCR, in-frame beta chains kept. Rows with one shared CDR3 protein collapse into an entry with the most common genes and DNA. The sample data list about 340,000 distinct CDR3 sequences, and 25% to 30% of these were observed just once. Of the sample, 20% falls within the top ten clones. The sample comes from a study of T cell repertoires in cytomegalovirus infection (dated by TCRdb to between 2017 and 2020). Notes on the research overall: Peptide stimulations targeted recently identified HLA-C-restricted CMV epitopes, whose presentation resists viral immunomodulation, together with well-studied HLA-B-restricted epitopes. The HLA type of each donor mattered for the analysis, because public TCR beta signatures pointed to carriage of CMV infection along with the matching HLA type.

Broad study findings and their caveats: The ex vivo response was dominated by HLA-C-restricted CMV-specific TCR beta clonotypes, and the single most frequent clonotype in two of eight donors was supplied by these HLA-C-restricted clonotypes. In both this cohort and an independent roughly 400-donor cohort, the cumulative frequency of public TCR beta family members distinguished carriers of CMV infection plus the relevant HLA type.

In the paper's terms, the treatment or condition label means: in vitro stimulation with specific CMV peptide epitopes to enrich CMV-specific T cells. CDR1 and CDR2 (MDHEN, SYDVKM) derive from the germline V gene. Germline trimming: 7 bases from V, 5 bases from J; junction bases outside gene matches: 3. The CDR3 has 12 amino acids, counting the end cysteine and phenylalanine. Only CDR3 DNA is held: 36 bases, read in frame from base 1. The chain joins TRBV28 to TRBJ2-5, with 8 junctional bases fitting TRBD2. The sample consisted of cultured PBMCs, taken from culture after CMV antigen stimulation. The receptor was derived from a human donor in good health (CMV status not recorded). Some clones in this sample may be carry-over from other donors' samples. The nucleotide sequence reads as follows: TGTGCCAGCACCCCGGGGGGGGAGACCCAGTACTTC. Its coded protein is CASTPGGETQYF. Reference TRBV28 and TRBJ2-5 proteins supply the regions before and after the CDR3; the full variable domain is: DVKVTQSSRYLVKRTGEKVFLECVQDMDHENMFWYRQDPGLGLRLIYFSYDVKMKEKGDIPEGYSVSREKKERFSLILESASTNQTSMYLCASTPGGETQYFGPGTRLLVL.